What follows are 25 T cell receptor beta chains derived from one specimen sequenced in a study of shared clonotypes between healthy human individuals. Repertoires were generated with immunoSEQ multiplex PCR, while TCRdb's copy carries only in-frame clones and drops some. The sample shows approximately 2.1 million clones, over 90% of them seen only once. The sample comprised naive CD4+ T cells from PBMCs. Subset defined: CD45RA+ positively selected. The receptor source for this set is a man between 18 and 35 years old in good health. Some clones in this sample may be carry-over from other donors' samples.

The genes are TRBV7-2 and TRBJ1-2; 7 positions agree with TRBD1. This CDR3 comprises 15 residues. The V and J ends lost 3 bases and 3 bases, in that order; junction bases with no gene match: 7. CDR1 SGHTA and CDR2 FQGNSA come from the germline V gene. In nucleotides, the CDR3 is TGTGCCAGCAGCTTTTACAGGGGCGCCGACTATGGCTACACCTTC. Its protein is CASSFYRGADYGYTF.

The chain joins TRBV7-2 to TRBJ1-2; D gene ambiguous. Germline values: CDR1 SGHTA, CDR2 FQGNSA. Trimming took off 1 base at V and 1 base at J, with 7 bases between the two ends. This CDR3 spans 14 amino acids. The CDR3 sequence: CASSLGGFNYGYTF. In DNA, the CDR3 is TGTGCCAGCAGCTTAGGCGGTTTTAACTATGGCTACACCTTC.

The chain recombines TRBV6-1 with TRBJ2-7, with D tentatively TRBD2 (6 bases). Germline values: CDR1 MNHNS, CDR2 SASEGT. Trimming stripped 3 bases from V and 4 bases from J, with 13 bases between. This CDR3 spans 14 amino acids. In DNA, the CDR3 is TGTGCCAGCAGTGAGACGGGGGTAGGGTACGAGCAGTACTTC. Translation gives CASSETGVGYEQYF.

This chain uses TRBV5-1 with TRBJ2-2, with D tentatively TRBD2 (6 bases). Germline V gene data show CDR1 as SGHRS and CDR2 as YFSETQ. There are 15 residues in the CDR3. V was trimmed by 2 bases and J by 4 bases, leaving 12 bases between them. For the CDR3, the DNA is TGCGCCAGCAGCTTATCGGGAGAAGGCACCGGGGAGCTGTTTTTT. Translation: CASSLSGEGTGELFF.

On this clone itself: The same CDR3 also results from other DNA sequences found in this sample. J is TRBJ2-7 and V is TRBV10-3; 9 nucleotides line up with TRBD2. The CDR3 extends over 15 amino acids. CDR1 is ENHRY, CDR2 SYGVKD, per germline. Trimming at V came to 3 bases and at J to 2 bases, leaving 5 bases not matched to a gene. The CDR3 DNA is TGTGCCATCAGTGAAGGGCTAGCGGGGCCCTACGAGCAGTACTTC. Translation gives CAISEGLAGPYEQYF.

The V call is TRBV4-1, the J call TRBJ2-3; D may be TRBD1 (6 bases). The CDR3 consists of 15 residues. Germline CDR1 reads MGHRA; CDR2 reads YSYEKL. V was pared by 2 bases and J by 2 bases, with 11 bases between. CDR3 amino acids: CASSQPGANTDTQYF. The DNA for the CDR3 is TGCGCCAGCAGCCAACCAGGGGCGAACACAGATACGCAGTATTTT.

The V and J genes are TRBV28 and TRBJ2-1, with TRBD2 identical over 7 bases. Germline CDR1 and CDR2: MDHEN and SYDVKM. The CDR3 runs 15 residues. V lost 6 bases and J lost 9; bases outside the gene matches: 14. The CDR3 nucleotides read TGTGCCAGCAGGCACTCAAGCGGGAACTCGGCTGAGCAGTTCTTC. Protein sequence: CASRHSSGNSAEQFF.

This chain uses TRBV27 with TRBJ1-4, with TRBD1 matching 7 bases. The CDR3 consists of 15 residues. V shed 2 bases, J shed 4 bases, and the junction held 4 bases outside the gene matches. CDR1 is MNHEY, CDR2 SMNVEV, per germline (reference sequence). DNA for the CDR3: TGTGCCAGCAGTTTAGACAGGGTTGGTAATGAAAAACTGTTTTTT. Amino acid sequence: CASSLDRVGNEKLFF. The whole variable domain, remainder taken from reference TRBV27 and TRBJ1-4, is EAQVTQNPRYLITVTGKKLTVTCSQNMNHEYMSWYRQDPGLGLRQIYYSMNVEVTDKGDVPEGYKVSRKEKRNFPLILESPSPNQTSLYFCASSLDRVGNEKLFFGSGTQLSVL.

The chain joins TRBV2 to TRBJ1-1, with D perhaps matching TRBD1 (5 bases). The CDR3 is made up of 14 amino acids. Germline values: CDR1 SNHLY, CDR2 FYNNEI. The V end was cut by 4 bases, the J end by 0 bases, with 9 bases between. The CDR3 bases are TGTGCCAGCAGTGTAACAGGATTGAACACTGAAGCTTTCTTT. It is translated as CASSVTGLNTEAFF.

This clone has only one observation. The chain recombines TRBV2 with TRBJ2-3, with D perhaps TRBD1 or TRBD2 (5 bases each). The germline V and J ends were trimmed by 10 bases and 1 base, with 15 bases remaining between them. Germline-derived CDR1 and CDR2 are SNHLY and FYNNEI. The CDR3 spans 14 residues. In DNA form, the CDR3 reads TGTGCCAACTCGTTCCAGGGAGGCACAGATACGCAGTATTTT. It codes for CANSFQGGTDTQYF.

The gene calls are TRBV14 and TRBJ2-5, with TRBD2 matching 13 bases. The ends lost 6 bases at V and 2 bases at J; junction bases unmatched: 12. The CDR3 contains 18 residues. Germline V gene lookup returns CDR1 SGHDN and CDR2 FVKESK. The DNA of the CDR3 is TGTGCCAGCAGTCTCGGGAGGACTAGCGGGAGATTACAAGAGACCCAGTACTTC. It translates to CASSLGRTSGRLQETQYF. Combining the CDR3 with reference TRBV14 and TRBJ2-5 gives the whole variable domain EAGVTQFPSHSVIEKGQTVTLRCDPISGHDNLYWYRRVMGKEIKFLLHFVKESKQDESGMPNNRFLAERTGGTYSTLKVQPAELEDSGVYFCASSLGRTSGRLQETQYFGPGTRLLVL.

This rearrangement joins TRBV9 to TRBJ2-7, with 7 bases identical to TRBD1. CDR1 and CDR2 from the germline V gene are SGDLS and YYNGEE. The CDR3 covers 15 residues. With 0 bases clipped from V and 7 bases from J, the junction kept 10 bases outside the gene matches. The CDR3 DNA sequence: TGTGCCAGCAGCGTAGAGGGCAGGGGGTTGGTGGAGCAGTACTTC. Its translation: CASSVEGRGLVEQYF.

The chain recombines TRBV28 with TRBJ1-1; D gene unclear. V lost 5 bases and J lost 3, with 16 bases in between. Germline assignment: CDR1 MDHEN and CDR2 SYDVKM. CDR3 size: 15 residues. CDR3 nucleotide sequence: TGTGCCAGCAGTGTCCCTCGGACGTTCCACACTGAAGCTTTCTTT. Translation: CASSVPRTFHTEAFF.

The chain uses TRBV28 and TRBJ2-4, with 8 positions matching TRBD2. With 4 bases clipped from V and 3 bases from J, the junction kept 8 bases outside the gene matches. Looked up from germline, CDR1 is MDHEN and CDR2 is SYDVKM. This CDR3 region has 16 residues. CDR3 amino acids: CASSSPRLALKNIQYF. CDR3 DNA sequence: TGTGCCAGCAGTTCCCCCCGACTAGCGCTCAAAAACATTCAGTACTTC.

The chain couples TRBV29-1 to TRBJ2-1; D may match TRBD1 or TRBD2 (5 bases each). CDR1 is SQVTM, CDR2 ANQGSEA, per germline. The V and J ends lost 3 bases and 9 bases respectively, with 15 bases between them. The CDR3 runs 13 residues. The CDR3 sequence is CSVEHSPGAEQFF. The CDR3, as DNA: TGCAGCGTTGAGCATAGTCCCGGGGCTGAGCAGTTCTTC.

J is TRBJ2-7 and V is TRBV4-1; D is undetermined. V dropped 1 base and J dropped 4 bases, with 8 bases sitting between them. From germline, CDR1 is MGHRA and CDR2 YSYEKL. CDR3 length: 13 residues. The chain's CDR3 is CASSQVVKYEQYF. In DNA, the CDR3 is TGCGCCAGCAGCCAAGTGGTAAAGTACGAGCAGTACTTC.

The V and J genes are TRBV19 and TRBJ2-5, with 13 nucleotides matching TRBD2. CDR3 size: 15 residues. V trimming: 6 bases; J trimming: 5 bases; junction bases outside the gene matches: 6. The germline CDR1 and CDR2 sequences are LNHDA and SQIVND (reference sequence). The CDR3 nucleotides read TGTGCCAGTAGCCTACTAGCGGGAGGGCCGGAGACCCAGTACTTC. Protein sequence: CASSLLAGGPETQYF.

The V call is TRBV30, the J call TRBJ2-3, with 9 bases matching TRBD2. V shed 3 bases, J shed 6 bases, and the junction held 7 bases outside the gene matches. There are 14 residues in the CDR3. Germline V CDR1 and CDR2: GTSNPN, SVGIG (reference sequence). CDR3 loop: CAWRASGKADTQYF. The CDR3 DNA sequence: TGTGCCTGGAGGGCTAGCGGGAAAGCGGATACGCAGTATTTT.

The chain links TRBV4-3 to TRBJ1-1; a possible D gene is TRBD1 (5 bases). The V end lost 0 bases, the J end lost 1 base, and 12 bases lay between the germline ends. The CDR3 totals 16 residues. Looked up from germline, CDR1 is LGHNA and CDR2 is YSLEER. The CDR3 reads CASSQDRIQGNTEAFF. In nucleotides, the CDR3 is TGCGCCAGCAGCCAAGATCGAATCCAGGGGAACACTGAAGCTTTCTTT.

This sequence joins TRBV18 and TRBJ1-2; D not certain. CDR3 length: 13 residues. CDR1 KGHSH and CDR2 LQKENI come from the germline V gene. V lost 2 bases to trimming and J lost 10 bases, with 14 bases between them. This CDR3 is CASSPEGVHLYTF. CDR3 DNA sequence: TGTGCCAGCTCACCAGAGGGAGTCCACCTCTACACCTTC.

The V gene is TRBV9, the J gene TRBJ2-2; the match to TRBD2 covers 7 bases. Trimming at V came to 4 bases and at J to 5 bases, leaving 8 bases not matched to a gene. Germline V gene lookup returns CDR1 SGDLS and CDR2 YYNGEE. This CDR3 is built from 15 residues. CDR3 loop: CASSTLAVNTGELFF. The CDR3, as DNA: TGTGCCAGCAGCACTCTAGCGGTGAATACCGGGGAGCTGTTTTTT.

V gene TRBV28 combines with J gene TRBJ2-7; D is perhaps TRBD1 or TRBD2 (5 bases each). The CDR3 is 16 amino acids. The V end was cut by 6 bases, the J end by 0 bases, with 18 bases between. CDR1 and CDR2 from the germline V gene are MDHEN and SYDVKM. For the CDR3, the DNA is TGTGCCAGCAGGCCCCAGGGAGCGGCATACTCCTACGAGCAGTACTTC. Protein sequence: CASRPQGAAYSYEQYF.

This chain links TRBV4-3 with TRBJ2-5; 9 nucleotides agree with TRBD2. J gave up 5 bases and V 4 bases, and 14 bases lay outside the gene matches. CDR1 is LGHNA and CDR2 is YSLEER in the germline V gene. The CDR3 extends over 17 amino acids. CDR3 sequence: CASSPRGGGRAWETQYF. CDR3 nucleotide sequence: TGCGCCAGCAGCCCGCGGGGGGGCGGGAGGGCCTGGGAGACCCAGTACTTC.

The J gene is TRBJ2-7, the V gene TRBV28, with 8 positions matching TRBD1. There are 14 residues in the CDR3. CDR1 MDHEN and CDR2 SYDVKM come from the germline V gene. The junction had 6 bases not matched to a gene; V was cut back by 6 bases and J by 2 bases. DNA of the CDR3: TGTGCCAGCAGGGACACAGGGGGTACCTACGAGCAGTACTTC. Translated, it gives CASRDTGGTYEQYF.

The chain couples TRBV6-6 to TRBJ2-3; TRBD1 matches at 9 bases. The CDR3 has 16 amino acids. The V segment lost 0 bases and the J segment 4 bases; nucleotides outside the gene matches: 5. The germline CDR1 and CDR2 sequences are MNHNY and SVGAGI (reference sequence). CDR3 loop: CASSYSSGTGSDTQYF. The CDR3 DNA is TGTGCCAGCAGTTACTCGTCAGGGACAGGGTCAGATACGCAGTATTTT.